These T cell receptor beta chains were read from a single sample in a study of T-cell memory formation after mild COVID-19. One entry per CDR3 protein results from TCRdb running MiXCR on the 5' RACE reads. The sample includes about 430,000 distinct CDR3 sequences, approximately 24% of them seen just once. The sequenced material came from PBMCs or a T cell subset sorted from them (not recorded which). The receptors come from an adult woman who had mild COVID-19 (a few samples of this study predate the infection). Cell type and time point are not known. The CDR3 runs from the conserved cysteine through the conserved F or W. The order of the fields is V gene, J gene, clone size, D gene, CDR3 DNA, CDR3 protein. A D gene is named only where the DNA matches it firmly. A row's size may be missing; if present it is once, few, many or a size class.

>TRBV5-1|TRBJ2-1|few|TRBD2
TGCGCCAGCAGCCGAGATAGCGGGGCCTACAATGAGCAGTTCTTC
CASSRDSGAYNEQFF
>TRBV20-1|TRBJ1-5|.|TRBD1
TGCAGTGCTCTGGACAGGACTGGGAATCGGAATCAGCCCCAGCATTTT
CSALDRTGNRNQPQHF
>TRBV14|TRBJ2-1|.|TRBD1
TGTGCCAGCAGCCCCGGACAGGGATGGACCTCCTACAATGAGCAGTTCTTC
CASSPGQGWTSYNEQFF
>TRBV5-8|TRBJ2-7|.|.
TGTGCCAGCAGCTTGCGACAGGAAGCCTACGAGCAGTACTTC
CASSLRQEAYEQYF
>TRBV5-6|TRBJ2-7|.|.
TGTGCCAGCAGCAAAAGAGCGACAAGAAGCGCCGAGCAGTACTTC
CASSKRATRSAEQYF
>TRBV7-9|TRBJ2-1|few|.
TGTGCCAGCAGCTTACGGACTTCCCCAGGGGATGAGCAGTTCTTC
CASSLRTSPGDEQFF
>TRBV5-1|TRBJ2-7|.|TRBD1
TGCGCCAGCAGGTTGACAGGGCCTTTCTACGAGCAGTACTTC
CASRLTGPFYEQYF
>TRBV20-1|TRBJ1-6|.|.
TGCAGTGCTAGGCTAAAGGGCAGGGGACATTCACCCCTCCACTTT
CSARLKGRGHSPLHF
>TRBV7-9|TRBJ2-3|.|TRBD1
TGTGCCAGCAGCCGAGGGACAGGCGGGCCATCCACAGATACGCAGTATTTT
CASSRGTGGPSTDTQYF
>TRBV24-1|TRBJ2-4|.|.
TGTGCCACCAGTGATTTGCCCACTAGGAGGGGGCGGTGGAGAAACATTCAGTACTTC
CATSDLPTRRGRWRNIQYF
>TRBV29-1|TRBJ2-3|many|.
TGCAGCGTTGGGGGGGCAAGCACAGATACGCAGTATTTT
CSVGGASTDTQYF
>TRBV29-1|TRBJ1-4|few|.
TGCAGCGTTGGGAAGGACGAAAAACTGTTTTTT
CSVGKDEKLFF